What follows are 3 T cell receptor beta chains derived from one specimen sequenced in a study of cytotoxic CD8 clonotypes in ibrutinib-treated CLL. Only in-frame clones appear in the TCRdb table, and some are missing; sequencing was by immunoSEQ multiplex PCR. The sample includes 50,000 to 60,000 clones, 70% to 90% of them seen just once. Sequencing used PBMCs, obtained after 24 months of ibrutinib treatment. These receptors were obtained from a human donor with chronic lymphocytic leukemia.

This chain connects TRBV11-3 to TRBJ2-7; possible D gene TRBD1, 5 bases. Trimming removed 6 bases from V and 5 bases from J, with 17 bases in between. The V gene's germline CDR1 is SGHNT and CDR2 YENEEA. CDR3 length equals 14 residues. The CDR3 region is CASSLGAGSHEQYF. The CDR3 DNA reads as TGTGCCAGCAGTCTAGGGGCAGGTAGCCACGAGCAGTACTTC.

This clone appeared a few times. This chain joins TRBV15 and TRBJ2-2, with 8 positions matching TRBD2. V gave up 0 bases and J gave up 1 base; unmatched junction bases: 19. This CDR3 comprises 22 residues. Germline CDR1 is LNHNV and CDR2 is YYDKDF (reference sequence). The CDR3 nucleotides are TGTGCCACCAGCAGAGAAAGGACTAACTCTATCGCGGCGGGAGGGAACACCGGGGAGCTGTTTTTT. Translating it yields CATSRERTNSIAAGGNTGELFF.

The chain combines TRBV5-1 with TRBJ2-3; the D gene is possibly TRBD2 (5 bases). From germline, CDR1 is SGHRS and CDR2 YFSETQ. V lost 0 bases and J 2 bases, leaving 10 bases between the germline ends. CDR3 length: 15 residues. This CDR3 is CASSLGRGYTDTQYF. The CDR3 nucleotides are TGCGCCAGCAGCTTGGGTCGGGGTTACACAGATACGCAGTATTTT.